This TCR beta chain was captured in a study of T cells in Graves' hyperthyroidism and ophthalmopathy. This clonotype was counted ten times or more. Researchers took RNA transcripts and amplified the TCR beta CDR3 regions from them. The HTBI primer set drove a first-round RT-PCR of the TCR CDR3. TCRdb recomputed calls from the multiplex PCR reads with MiXCR, one row per CDR3 protein. The table records about 500,000 distinct CDR3 sequences, approximately 16% of them present only once. Germline V gene lookup returns CDR1 MNHEY and CDR2 SMNVEV (reference sequence). There are 15 residues in the CDR3. The ends were cut back, 4 bases at V and 0 bases at J, with 11 bases in the middle.

The sequence derives from a woman aged 25 to 39 with Graves' ophthalmopathy. The sequenced sample was blood. The rearrangement joins TRBV27 to TRBJ2-3; no clear D. The CDR3 reads CASSSDYTSTDTQYF. Here the CDR3 DNA reads TGTGCCAGCAGTTCCGATTACACTAGCACAGATACGCAGTATTTT.